The clone carrying this T cell receptor beta chain was recorded a few times. Its antigen is as yet unknown. Clones were sequenced by immunoSEQ multiplex PCR, and TCRdb holds only the in-frame ones, with some missing. The top ten hold just under 3% of the sample, which has 250,000 or so clones, approximately 88% seen once. These data come from a study of Ad26.COV2.S vaccination and SARS-CoV-2 variants. Study-wide results and limits: CD8+ and CD4+ T cells specific for spike reportedly responded with substantial breadth after vaccination.

The CDR3 totals 17 residues. The germline V gene encodes CDR1 LGHNA and CDR2 YNFKEQ. V lost 4 bases, J lost 2 bases, and 18 bases lay in between. Treatment here: 19 received Ad26.COV2.S at low or high dose, single or two shots; several received placebo; per-sample allocation not given. All samples were drawn on day 63, counting from the first vaccine or placebo injection. An 18-55-year-old adult in Boston served as donor. The shot given was an Ad26 vector that makes Wuhan-strain SARS-CoV-2 spike. This clonotype originated in a person between 18 and 65 years old who received the Ad26.COV2.S COVID-19 vaccine or a placebo. The gene calls are TRBV4-2 and TRBJ1-5; weak D call: TRBD1 (5 bases). Material: peripheral blood, obtained in a trial of Ad26.COV2.S vaccine versus placebo. This chain's CDR3 is CASSPNQGAGGNQPQHF. The CDR3 nucleotides are TGTGCCAGCAGCCCTAATCAGGGCGCGGGGGGCAATCAGCCCCAGCATTTT.